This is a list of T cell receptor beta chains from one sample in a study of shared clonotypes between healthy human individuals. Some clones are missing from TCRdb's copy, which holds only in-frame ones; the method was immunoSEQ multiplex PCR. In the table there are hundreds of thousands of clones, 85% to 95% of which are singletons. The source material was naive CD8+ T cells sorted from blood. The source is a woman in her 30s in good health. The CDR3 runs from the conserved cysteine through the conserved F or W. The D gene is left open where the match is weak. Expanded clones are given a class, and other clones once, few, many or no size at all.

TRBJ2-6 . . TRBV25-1 CASSELAGANVLTF TGTGCCAGCAGTGAATTAGCTGGGGCCAACGTCCTGACTTTC
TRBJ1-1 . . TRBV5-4 CASSLGANGEAFF TGTGCCAGCAGCTTGGGTGCCAACGGGGAAGCTTTCTTT
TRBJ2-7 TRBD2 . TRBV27 CASSFSSGSYHEQYF TGTGCCAGCAGTTTTTCTAGCGGGAGCTACCACGAGCAGTACTTC
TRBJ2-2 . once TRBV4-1 CASSQDGKNTGELFF TGCGCCAGCAGCCAAGATGGCAAAAACACCGGGGAGCTGTTTTTT
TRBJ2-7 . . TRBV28 CASSPMRIGDEQYF TGTGCCAGCAGCCCCATGCGGATCGGTGACGAGCAGTACTTC
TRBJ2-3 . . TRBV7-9 CASSLRVNPSTDTQYF TGTGCCAGCAGCTTACGCGTTAACCCAAGCACAGATACGCAGTATTTT
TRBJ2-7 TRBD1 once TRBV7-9 CASRQTGGSYEQYF TGTGCCAGCAGACAAACAGGGGGCTCTTACGAGCAGTACTTC
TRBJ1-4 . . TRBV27 CASSLSVSTLGGEKLFF TGTGCCAGCAGTTTATCCGTGTCGACCCTTGGGGGTGAAAAACTGTTTTTT
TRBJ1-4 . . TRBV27 CASSPTRTKVGTGTTNEKLFF TGTGCCAGCAGCCCAACCCGGACCAAAGTTGGTACAGGGACCACTAATGAAAAACTGTTTTTT
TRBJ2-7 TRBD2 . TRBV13 CASSSGTSDPFEQYF TGTGCCAGCAGCTCTGGGACTAGCGACCCTTTTGAGCAGTACTTC
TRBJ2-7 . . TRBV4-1 CASSPEGSYEQYF TGCGCCAGCAGCCCGGAGGGCTCCTACGAGCAGTACTTC
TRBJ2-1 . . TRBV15 CATSREPSLGPNEQFF TGTGCCACCAGCAGAGAACCCAGTCTGGGCCCCAATGAGCAGTTCTTC
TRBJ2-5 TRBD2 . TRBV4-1 CASSKRWGGAETQYF TGCGCCAGCAGCAAAAGATGGGGGGGTGCGGAGACCCAGTACTTC
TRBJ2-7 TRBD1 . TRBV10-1 CASSAGQVSYEQYF TGCGCCAGCAGCGCCGGACAGGTCTCCTACGAGCAGTACTTC
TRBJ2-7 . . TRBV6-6 CASSKRTAYEQYF TGTGCCAGCAGTAAACGAACAGCCTACGAGCAGTACTTC
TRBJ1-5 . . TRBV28 CASTQGYVQPQHF TGTGCCAGCACTCAGGGGTACGTTCAGCCCCAGCATTTT
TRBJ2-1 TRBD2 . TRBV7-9 CASSPRTSGSNEQFF TGTGCCAGCAGCCCCCGTACTAGCGGGAGCAATGAGCAGTTCTTC
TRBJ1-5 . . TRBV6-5 CASSYNGVNCHF TGTGCCAGCAGTTACAACGGGGTAAATTGTCATTTT
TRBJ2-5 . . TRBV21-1 CASSKGVAGEQETQYF TGTGCCAGCAGCAAAGGGGTAGCGGGAGAGCAAGAGACCCAGTACTTC
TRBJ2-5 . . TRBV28 CASRTIADWETQYF TGTGCCAGCAGGACTATAGCGGATTGGGAGACCCAGTACTTC
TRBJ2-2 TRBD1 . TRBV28 CASSPLDRGGTGELFF TGTGCCAGCAGTCCCCTGGACAGGGGTGGCACCGGGGAGCTGTTTTTT
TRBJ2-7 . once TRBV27 CASSFYPREAAYEQYF TGTGCCAGCAGTTTTTACCCTCGGGAAGCGGCCTACGAGCAGTACTTC
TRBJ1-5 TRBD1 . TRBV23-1 CASSLKQDRHLDQPQHF TGCGCCAGCAGTCTGAAACAGGACAGGCACCTGGATCAGCCCCAGCATTTT
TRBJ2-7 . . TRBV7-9 CASSLAGRGPLVYEQYF TGTGCCAGCAGCTTAGCGGGTAGGGGCCCCCTTGTGTACGAGCAGTACTTC
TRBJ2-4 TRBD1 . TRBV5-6 CASSSTGQGLNIQYF TGTGCCAGCAGCTCCACGGGACAGGGGCTGAACATTCAGTACTTC
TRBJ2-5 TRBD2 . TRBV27 CASSPGTSGAGEQYF TGTGCCAGCAGTCCTGGGACTAGCGGGGCCGGGGAGCAGTACTTC
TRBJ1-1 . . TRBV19 CASSINSNTEAFF TGTGCCAGTAGTATTAACAGCAACACTGAAGCTTTCTTT
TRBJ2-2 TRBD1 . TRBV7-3 CASSRSDRGLMRTGELFF TGTGCCAGCAGCCGATCCGACAGGGGCCTCATGAGGACCGGGGAGCTGTTTTTT
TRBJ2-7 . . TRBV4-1 CASSQLEARTALTYEQYF TGCGCCAGCAGCCAACTCGAGGCCCGGACAGCGCTAACCTACGAGCAGTACTTC
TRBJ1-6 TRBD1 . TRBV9 CASSRTGGYNSPLHF TGTGCCAGCAGCCGAACAGGGGGCTATAATTCACCCCTCCACTTT
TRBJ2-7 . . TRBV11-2 CASSPGSVTYEQYF TGTGCCAGCAGCCCTGGAAGCGTAACCTACGAGCAGTACTTC